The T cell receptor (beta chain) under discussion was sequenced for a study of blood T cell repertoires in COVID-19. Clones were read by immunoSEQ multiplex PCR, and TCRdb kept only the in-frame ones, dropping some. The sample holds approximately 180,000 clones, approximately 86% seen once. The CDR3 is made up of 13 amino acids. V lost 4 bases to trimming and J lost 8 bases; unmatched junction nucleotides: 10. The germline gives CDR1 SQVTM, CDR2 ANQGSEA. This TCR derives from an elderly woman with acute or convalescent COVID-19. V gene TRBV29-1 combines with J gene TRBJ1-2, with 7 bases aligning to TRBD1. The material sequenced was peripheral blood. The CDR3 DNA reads TGCAGCGTTGTTACGGGAGGGGGCCAAGGCTACACCTTC. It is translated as CSVVTGGGQGYTF. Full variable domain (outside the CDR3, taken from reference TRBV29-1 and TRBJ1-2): SAVISQKPSRDICQRGTSLTIQCQVDSQVTMMFWYRQQPGQSLTLIATANQGSEATYESGFVIDKFPISRPNLTFSTLTVSNMSPEDSSIYLCSVVTGGGQGYTFGSGTRLTVV.